The rows below give T cell receptor beta chains drawn from one sample of a study of OX40 agonist ivuxolimab in advanced cancers. The data were produced by immunoSEQ multiplex PCR, yet TCRdb's version contains in-frame clones alone and is incomplete. The repertoire holds under 70,000 clones, with 85% as singletons. The material was CD4+ or CD8+ T cells sorted from blood, obtained in a trial of the OX40 agonist ivuxolimab. These receptors were taken from an adult with an advanced solid tumor such as melanoma, head and neck, liver or kidney cancer. Each CDR3 is given with its conserved first and last residue. The D gene is left open where the match is weak. Rows may omit the clone size; those that give it use once, few, many or a size class.

clone_size | j_call | v_call | d_call | cdr3_aa | cdr3_nt
NA | TRBJ2-1 | TRBV5-1 | NA | CASSLGASYNEQFF | TGCGCCAGCAGCTTGGGGGCCTCCTACAATGAGCAGTTCTTC
once | TRBJ2-6 | TRBV7-3 | NA | CASSHRAPGANVLTF | TGTGCCAGCAGTCACAGGGCCCCTGGGGCCAACGTCCTGACTTTC
NA | TRBJ2-3 | TRBV4-1 | TRBD1 | CASSARGWTGSTDTQYF | TGCGCCAGCAGCGCTCGAGGGTGGACAGGTAGCACAGATACGCAGTATTTT
NA | TRBJ1-5 | TRBV27 | TRBD1 | CASSLSTGARPYSNQPQHF | TGTGCCAGCAGTTTATCCACAGGGGCGAGACCTTATAGCAATCAGCCCCAGCATTTT
NA | TRBJ2-5 | TRBV7-3 | NA | CASSSGARGETQYF | TGTGCCAGCAGCTCGGGGGCTAGAGGAGAGACCCAGTACTTC
NA | TRBJ2-7 | TRBV6-5 | TRBD1 | CASSRTGQGAYEQYF | TGTGCCAGCAGTCGGACGGGACAGGGGGCCTACGAGCAGTACTTC
NA | TRBJ2-7 | TRBV10-2 | NA | CASSELVGTEQYF | TGCGCCAGCAGTGAGTTGGTGGGAACCGAGCAGTACTTC
NA | TRBJ1-1 | TRBV5-5 | NA | CASRGEWVNTEAFF | TGTGCAAGTCGCGGGGAGTGGGTGAACACTGAAGCTTTCTTT
NA | TRBJ2-7 | TRBV2 | TRBD1 | CASSEQGVGEQYF | TGTGCCAGCAGTGAACAGGGGGTCGGCGAGCAGTACTTC
NA | TRBJ1-1 | TRBV4-1 | NA | CASSQDMGTEAFF | TGCGCCAGCAGCCAAGATATGGGGACTGAAGCTTTCTTT
NA | TRBJ1-2 | TRBV4-3 | TRBD1 | CASSLDTSGQFNYGYTF | TGCGCCAGCAGCTTGGACACCTCGGGACAGTTCAACTATGGCTACACCTTC
once | TRBJ2-3 | TRBV7-2 | NA | CASSLVLGDTQYF | TGTGCCAGCAGCTTAGTCTTAGGGGATACGCAGTATTTT
NA | TRBJ2-5 | TRBV7-6 | NA | CASSSTSPETQYF | TGTGCCAGCAGCTCGACTAGTCCGGAGACCCAGTACTTC
NA | TRBJ1-1 | TRBV7-3 | TRBD1 | CASSKQGSVTEAFF | TGTGCCAGCAGCAAACAGGGGTCGGTCACTGAAGCTTTCTTT
NA | TRBJ1-3 | TRBV5-1 | NA | CASRGGSAFAGNTIYF | TGCGCCAGCAGGGGGGGCAGCGCTTTCGCTGGAAACACCATATATTTT
NA | TRBJ1-5 | TRBV14 | TRBD1 | CASNGQGESNQPQHF | TGTGCCAGCAACGGACAGGGGGAGAGCAATCAGCCCCAGCATTTT
NA | TRBJ2-1 | TRBV10-2 | NA | CASSSGDHNEQFF | TGCGCCAGCAGTTCCGGGGACCACAATGAGCAGTTCTTC